This entry lists 9 T cell receptor beta chains sequenced from one sample in a study of beta chain features in type 1 diabetes. cDNA synthesis used the whole RNA isolate, giving expressed TCRB sequences. TCRdb's table, derived via immunoSEQ multiplex PCR, lists solely in-frame clones and lacks some. This sample yields about 370,000 clones, of which roughly 9.8% are seen a single time; around 0.66% belongs to the top ten. These TCRs are of unknown antigen specificity. Study-wide results and limits: Shorter TCRB CDR3s, moderately but significantly so, were found in Type 1 diabetes patients in all four CD4+ subsets.

Sequenced: central memory CD4+ T cells from blood. Receptors were obtained from a man under 40 with type 1 diabetes.

Only a few counts were recorded for this clone. The sample contains more than one DNA sequence encoding this CDR3. The V gene is TRBV7-8, the J gene TRBJ2-7, with D perhaps being TRBD1 or TRBD2 (5 bases each). This CDR3 is built from 15 residues. The germline V gene encodes CDR1 SGHVS and CDR2 FQNEAQ. The V gene lost 1 base and the J gene lost 0 bases, with 10 bases spanning the gap. For the CDR3, the DNA is TGTGCCAGCAGCTTAGGGCCAGGGAGCTCCTACGAGCAGTACTTC. It specifies CASSLGPGSSYEQYF.

The V and J genes are TRBV5-5 and TRBJ2-7, with 8 bases identical to TRBD1. Trimming removed 1 base from V and 7 bases from J; junction bases left unmatched: 1. The CDR3 runs 12 residues. Germline CDR1 reads SGHKS; CDR2 reads YYEKEE (reference sequence). CDR3 protein: CASSLTGGEQYF. CDR3 in DNA: TGTGCCAGCAGCTTGACAGGGGGAGAGCAGTACTTC.

This clone turned up a few times. This chain connects TRBV7-3 to TRBJ2-3, with D possibly being TRBD1 (5 bases). The CDR3 spans 16 residues. V lost 1 base and J 0 bases, leaving 11 bases between the germline ends. Germline assignment: CDR1 SGHTA and CDR2 FQGTGA. CDR3 protein: CASSLNQGSSTDTQYF. The DNA of the CDR3 is TGTGCCAGCAGCTTAAACCAGGGATCTAGCACAGATACGCAGTATTTT.

This clone was observed a handful of times. The chain is built from TRBV10-3 and TRBJ2-1; D is ambiguous. V was trimmed by 10 bases and J by 6 bases, leaving 16 bases between them. Per the germline V gene, CDR1 is ENHRY and CDR2 is SYGVKD. CDR3 size: 13 residues. CDR3 amino acids: CASGRIDVNEQFF. DNA for the CDR3: TGTGCCAGTGGACGGATTGATGTCAATGAGCAGTTCTTC.

The genes are TRBV9 and TRBJ2-5; the D call may be TRBD1 or TRBD2 (5 bases each). The J call may be incorrect, as the DNA end agrees better with TRBJ2-7. The germline V gene has CDR1 SGDLS and CDR2 YYNGEE. The CDR3 runs 15 residues. CDR3 region: CASSVRDGKTYEQYF. The CDR3, as DNA: TGTGCCAGCAGCGTAAGGGACGGAAAGACTTACGAGCAGTACTTC.

This clone has just a few counts. The chain links TRBV7-2 to TRBJ2-3; D is perhaps TRBD2 (6 bases). Trimming removed 0 bases at V and 2 bases at J, with 12 bases between. The CDR3 spans 16 residues. Per the germline V gene, CDR1 is SGHTA and CDR2 is FQGNSA. The CDR3 sequence is CASSLAPRTITDTQYF. CDR3 nucleotides: TGTGCCAGCAGCTTAGCGCCAAGGACTATCACAGATACGCAGTATTTT.

This clone showed up just a few times. The chain is built from TRBV10-3 and TRBJ1-1, with D unresolved. The CDR3 loop spans 13 amino acids. Trimming took 5 bases from V and 1 from J, leaving 8 bases between them. The germline V gene encodes CDR1 ENHRY and CDR2 SYGVKD. DNA of the CDR3: TGTGCCATCAGTCGGACCGAGAACACTGAAGCTTTCTTT. This encodes CAISRTENTEAFF.

The V call is TRBV4-1, the J call TRBJ2-1; D is tentatively TRBD1 or TRBD2 (6 bases each). V gave up 3 bases and J gave up 8 bases, with 23 bases separating them. This CDR3 has 17 amino acids. Germline-derived CDR1 and CDR2 are MGHRA and YSYEKL. The CDR3 reads CASSHPQGGLRYDEQFF. The CDR3 region has the DNA TGCGCCAGCAGCCATCCCCAAGGGGGACTCCGGTACGATGAGCAGTTCTTC.

The chain links TRBV7-2 to TRBJ1-5; 7 bases fit TRBD1. Germline CDR1 reads SGHTA; CDR2 reads FQGNSA. The CDR3 consists of 16 residues. V lost 5 bases to trimming and J lost 3 bases; unmatched junction nucleotides: 10. CDR3 DNA sequence: TGTGCCAGCAGCCCGAAATACGGGACAGCCAATCAGCCCCAGCATTTT. Amino acid sequence: CASSPKYGTANQPQHF.